The 18 T cell receptor beta chains presented below share a single source sample, sequenced in a study of post-analysis software for immune sequencing data. Their target antigens are unknown. Researchers reported that TCR beta cDNA libraries carried unique molecular identifiers. TCRdb analysed the PCR reads with MiXCR anew, one entry per CDR3 protein. The data show hundreds of thousands of distinct CDR3 sequences, with 45% seen just once and about an eighth held by the top ten. Study outcomes and limitations: Patients showed TRBV5-6, TRBV5-1 and TRBV20-1 among 4 or 5 TRBV segments more frequent than in controls.

Sequences were obtained from blood. The receptors derive from a girl aged 10 to 17 with multiple sclerosis.

This sequence joins TRBV5-5 and TRBJ1-2; D remains unclear. The CDR3 totals 12 residues. V lost 4 bases and J lost 8, with 12 bases in between. The germline V gene encodes CDR1 SGHKS and CDR2 YYEKEE (reference sequence). DNA of the CDR3: TGTGCCAGCAGCGATAGAACAGCGGGCTACACCTTC. Translating gives CASSDRTAGYTF.

The chain carries TRBV5-1 and TRBJ2-1, with 7 bases aligning to TRBD2. V dropped 4 bases and J dropped 7; count of bases not matched to a gene: 20. Germline-derived CDR1 and CDR2 are SGHRS and YFSETQ. This CDR3 is 18 amino acids long. This CDR3 reads CASSPSLLTSASGNEQFF. CDR3 nucleotides: TGCGCCAGCAGCCCATCCCTCCTAACTAGCGCCTCAGGAAATGAGCAGTTCTTC.

The chain joins TRBV5-1 to TRBJ2-7, with D perhaps matching TRBD1 or TRBD2 (6 bases each). The J call may be incorrect, as the DNA end agrees better with TRBJ2-5. The germline V gene encodes CDR1 SGHRS and CDR2 YFSETQ. CDR3 length: 14 amino acids. The CDR3 nucleotides read TGCGCCAGCAGCTTCGGCAGGGGAGGAGAGACCCAGTACTTC. Its translation is CASSFGRGGETQYF.

This CDR3 is CASSVDRYTDTQYF. CDR3 sequence (DNA): TGTGCCAGCAGTGTCGACAGGTACACAGATACGCAGTATTTT. The rearrangement joins TRBV6-4 to TRBJ2-3; TRBD1 might be the D (6 bases). V lost 4 bases and J 2 bases, leaving 10 bases between the germline ends. The V gene's germline CDR1 is MRHNA and CDR2 SNTAGT. This CDR3 region has 14 residues.

The chain links TRBV5-1 to TRBJ1-1; weak D call: TRBD1 (5 bases). Trimming took 3 bases from V and 1 from J, leaving 13 bases between them. The germline CDR1 and CDR2 sequences are SGHRS and YFSETQ. The CDR3 totals 15 residues. As DNA, the CDR3 is TGCGCCAGCAGCTGGGGGGACCCCGCGAACACTGAAGCTTTCTTT. Amino acids: CASSWGDPANTEAFF.

The CDR3, as DNA: TGTGCCAGCAGCCAAGGACTAGCGGGAGCAAGATACGAGCAGTACTTC. It is translated as CASSQGLAGARYEQYF. V usage is TRBV4-2 and J usage is TRBJ2-7; 12 bases are a match to TRBD2. The CDR3 consists of 16 residues. With 1 base clipped from V and 4 bases from J, the junction kept 5 bases outside the gene matches. Germline V gives CDR1 LGHNA, CDR2 YNFKEQ.

The rearrangement joins TRBV20-1 to TRBJ1-1; D not resolved. CDR3 length equals 13 residues. V was pared by 0 bases and J by 1 base, with 6 bases between. The germline CDR1 and CDR2 sequences are DFQATT and SNEGSKA (reference sequence). The CDR3 is CSARDLRNTEAFF. Written as DNA, the CDR3 is TGCAGTGCTAGAGATCTGAGGAACACTGAAGCTTTCTTT.

The chain couples TRBV3-1 to TRBJ1-5; TRBD1 matches at 7 bases. V was clipped by 0 bases and J by 4 bases; unmatched bases: 3. CDR3 length: 15 amino acids. Germline V gene sequence: CDR1 LGHDT, CDR2 YNNKEL (reference sequence). The CDR3 protein is CASSQEAGGNQPQHF. CDR3 nucleotides: TGTGCCAGCAGCCAAGAGGCAGGGGGGAATCAGCCCCAGCATTTT.

The chain uses TRBV7-9 and TRBJ2-3, with unresolved D. The CDR3 is 14 residues long. V dropped 2 bases and J dropped 6 bases, with 12 bases sitting between them. From germline, CDR1 is SEHNR and CDR2 FQNEAQ (reference sequence). CDR3 residues: CASSLLDGRDTQYF. The CDR3 DNA follows: TGTGCCAGCAGCTTACTGGACGGAAGGGATACGCAGTATTTT.

This clonotype was seen a few times. V usage is TRBV12-3 or TRBV12-4 and J usage is TRBJ1-2; D is unclear. V was trimmed by 6 bases and J by 2 bases, leaving 13 bases between them. The CDR3 is 14 amino acids. CDR3 nucleotide sequence: TGTGCCAGCAGGACCTCCAGTGTCAACTATGGCTACACCTTC. It is translated as CASRTSSVNYGYTF.

The rearrangement joins TRBV9 to TRBJ2-7; the D gene is possibly TRBD1 (6 bases). This CDR3 contains 15 residues. V shed 4 bases and J shed 3 bases, with 17 bases lying between them. The germline gives CDR1 SGDLS, CDR2 YYNGEE. The CDR3 DNA sequence: TGTGCCAGCAGCACACAGGGTTCGGGGTACTACGAGCAGTACTTC. Translating gives CASSTQGSGYYEQYF.

The table lists this clonotype with a few counts. The chain combines TRBV15 with TRBJ1-4; D is unresolved. V was cut by 0 bases and J by 0 bases, with 20 bases left in between. The CDR3 consists of 20 residues. Germline V gene sequence: CDR1 LNHNV, CDR2 YYDKDF (reference sequence). The CDR3 protein is CATSRDFQASRTATNEKLFF. CDR3 sequence (DNA): TGTGCCACCAGCAGAGATTTCCAGGCCTCCCGGACTGCAACTAATGAAAAACTGTTTTTT.

This rearrangement joins TRBV5-1 to TRBJ2-1, with 8 positions matching TRBD2. CDR3 length: 15 amino acids. Germline-derived CDR1 and CDR2 are SGHRS and YFSETQ. Trimming took 0 bases from V and 8 from J; bases not matched to a gene: 7. This CDR3 reads CASSLEGLAGHEQFF. In nucleotides, the CDR3 is TGCGCCAGCAGCTTGGAAGGGCTAGCGGGCCATGAGCAGTTCTTC.

The V call is TRBV7-2, the J call TRBJ1-5; perhaps TRBD1 as D (5 bases). With 3 bases removed from V and 9 bases from J, the gap between germline ends came to 15 bases. Germline-derived CDR1 and CDR2 are SGHTA and FQGNSA. This CDR3 has 14 residues. In DNA form, the CDR3 reads TGTGCCAGCAGCTTTAACCAGGTGGGGGGGCCCCAGCATTTT. Translation: CASSFNQVGGPQHF.

The chain combines TRBV20-1 with TRBJ2-1, with 7 bases that match TRBD2. The ends lost 0 bases at V and 5 bases at J; junction bases unmatched: 4. This CDR3 spans 14 amino acids. CDR1 and CDR2 from the germline V gene are DFQATT and SNEGSKA (reference sequence). The chain's CDR3 is CSAREGGRNNEQFF. CDR3 DNA sequence: TGCAGTGCTAGAGAGGGGGGGAGGAACAATGAGCAGTTCTTC.

V usage is TRBV27 and J usage is TRBJ1-6, with D unclear. V was pared by 3 bases and J by 10 bases, with 7 bases between. Germline CDR1 is MNHEY and CDR2 is SMNVEV (reference sequence). The CDR3 has 12 residues. The CDR3 sequence is CASSFRRSPLHF. The CDR3 DNA reads TGTGCCAGCAGTTTCCGGCGGTCACCCCTCCACTTT.

The V gene is TRBV28, the J gene TRBJ2-7; 8 bases line up with TRBD2. V shed 9 bases, J shed 2 bases, and the junction held 9 bases outside the gene matches. CDR1 and CDR2 from the germline V gene are MDHEN and SYDVKM. The CDR3 has 14 residues. For the CDR3, the DNA is TGTGCCAGTGAGTATAGCGGGAAAACCTACGAGCAGTACTTC. Translating it yields CASEYSGKTYEQYF.

V usage is TRBV20-1 and J usage is TRBJ2-1, with 10 bases matching TRBD1. From germline, CDR1 is DFQATT and CDR2 SNEGSKA (reference sequence). This CDR3 is 16 amino acids long. Trimming at V came to 2 bases and at J to 4 bases, leaving 8 bases not matched to a gene. Here the CDR3 DNA reads TGCAGTGCTAGACCTACAACGGGACAGGGGTACAATGAGCAGTTCTTC. Translation: CSARPTTGQGYNEQFF.